The 17 T cell receptor beta chains given below trace back to one sample, sequenced in a study of blood T cell repertoires in COVID-19. The table came from immunoSEQ multiplex PCR; TCRdb's copy has only in-frame clones and leaves some out. The data contain more than 60,000 clones, 88% of them singletons. Sequencing was performed on peripheral blood. These receptors all come from a woman aged 55-69 years with COVID-19, enrolled during active disease.

The rearrangement uses TRBV18 and TRBJ2-5; 15 nucleotides match TRBD2. V was pared by 4 bases and J by 10 bases, with 13 bases of the junction left unmatched. Germline CDR1 reads KGHSH; CDR2 reads LQKENI. This CDR3 contains 17 residues. CDR3 sequence reads: CASSRGTSGGPTGDQYF. In nucleotides, the CDR3 is TGTGCCAGCTCACGCGGGACTAGCGGGGGGCCCACGGGGGACCAGTACTTC.

The rearrangement uses TRBV5-8 and TRBJ2-6; D not certain. The CDR3 is 16 residues long. V was pared by 4 bases and J by 0 bases, with 11 bases between. Germline V lookup: CDR1 SGHTS, CDR2 YDEGEE. CDR3 protein: CASSPRLHSGANVLTF. The CDR3 DNA is TGTGCCAGCAGCCCCCGACTCCACTCTGGGGCCAACGTCCTGACTTTC.

This chain uses TRBV5-1 with TRBJ1-5, with 11 bases fitting TRBD1. The germline CDR1 and CDR2 sequences are SGHRS and YFSETQ. V lost 4 bases and J lost 4; bases outside the gene matches: 4. The CDR3 has 15 amino acids. The CDR3 is CASSTGQGGNQPQHF. The CDR3 nucleotides read TGCGCCAGCAGCACGGGACAGGGGGGGAATCAGCCCCAGCATTTT.

This chain uses TRBV7-2 with TRBJ2-7, with 7 positions matching TRBD2. The V gene's germline CDR1 is SGHTA and CDR2 FQGNSA. This CDR3 has 15 amino acids. With 3 bases clipped from V and 2 bases from J, the junction kept 7 bases outside the gene matches. CDR3 residues: CASSLGGVLAYEQYF. For the CDR3, the DNA is TGTGCCAGCAGCTTGGGGGGGGTACTCGCCTACGAGCAGTACTTC.

J is TRBJ2-7 and V is TRBV6-2 or TRBV6-3, with a weak D call TRBD2 (5 bases). Trimming cost V 2 bases and J 7 bases, with 12 bases left between them. The germline gives CDR1 MNHEY, CDR2 SVGEGT. This CDR3 has 13 residues. For the CDR3, the DNA is TGTGCCAGCAGTTACCTAGCCAAGGGAGAGCAGTACTTC. Protein: CASSYLAKGEQYF.

This chain joins TRBV19 and TRBJ2-3; possible D gene TRBD1, 5 bases. The CDR3 consists of 15 residues. The germline CDR1 and CDR2 sequences are LNHDA and SQIVND (reference sequence). V dropped 1 base and J dropped 2 bases, with 10 bases sitting between them. The CDR3 nucleotides read TGTGCCAGTAGTATAGCTCGTGGGGCCACAGATACGCAGTATTTT. Its translation: CASSIARGATDTQYF.

The CDR3 reads CASTLSVGGTDTQYF. In nucleotides, the CDR3 is TGTGCCAGCACCCTTAGCGTAGGGGGAACAGATACGCAGTATTTT. The chain combines TRBV6-6 with TRBJ2-3; D might be TRBD1 (6 bases). V lost 7 bases to trimming and J lost 3 bases, with 17 bases between them. The CDR3 extends over 15 amino acids. Germline loops: CDR1 MNHNY, CDR2 SVGAGI (reference sequence).

The chain recombines TRBV7-2 with TRBJ2-3; a possible D gene is TRBD2 (5 bases). CDR1 is SGHTA and CDR2 is FQGNSA in the germline V gene. The CDR3 spans 13 residues. Between the trimmed V and J ends, which lost 5 bases and 5 bases, there was a span of 11 bases. CDR3 residues: CASSPQRGDTQYF. CDR3 nucleotide sequence: TGTGCCAGCAGCCCTCAACGGGGAGATACGCAGTATTTT.

The V and J genes are TRBV6-5 and TRBJ1-6; 7 bases line up with TRBD1. V shed 0 bases, J shed 8 bases, and the junction held 7 bases outside the gene matches. The CDR3 has 16 residues. CDR1 is MNHEY and CDR2 is SVGAGI in the germline V gene. CDR3: CASSYSAAGGYSPLHF. CDR3 DNA: TGTGCCAGCAGTTACTCGGCGGCAGGGGGTTATTCACCCCTCCACTTT.

In this sample, this clone turned up a few times. This chain links TRBV12-3 or TRBV12-4 with TRBJ1-1; TRBD1 aligns across 8 bases. CDR3 length equals 13 residues. V dropped 6 bases and J dropped 4; count of bases not matched to a gene: 4. CDR3 residues: CASSPGGGTEAFF. CDR3 bases: TGTGCCAGCAGCCCAGGGGGCGGCACTGAAGCTTTCTTT.

This chain connects TRBV11-3 to TRBJ2-5; TRBD1 matches 7 bases. Unmatched junction bases numbered 13, after V lost 0 bases and J lost 9 bases. This CDR3 comprises 16 residues. The V gene's germline CDR1 is SGHNT and CDR2 YENEEA. The CDR3 DNA reads as TGTGCCAGCAGCTTAGAAAGACAGGGTGGGGTTGAAGCCCAGTACTTC. Translation gives CASSLERQGGVEAQYF.

The V and J genes are TRBV15 and TRBJ2-1; 10 bases are a match to TRBD2. The CDR3 has 15 residues. The J segment lost 10 bases and the V segment lost 1 base, leaving 7 bases of the junction unmatched. In germline, CDR1 is LNHNV, CDR2 YYDKDF (reference sequence). Here the CDR3 reads CATSRAGTSEWEQFF. In DNA form, the CDR3 reads TGTGCCACCAGCAGAGCCGGGACTAGCGAATGGGAGCAGTTCTTC.

This chain connects TRBV7-6 to TRBJ1-3; 7 bases align to TRBD1. Germline V gives CDR1 SGHVS, CDR2 FNYEAQ. J was trimmed by 4 bases and V by 4 bases; bases with no gene match: 7. This CDR3 is 15 amino acids long. As DNA, the CDR3 is TGTGCCAGCAGCTCCCCCCAGGGGGAAGGAAACACCATATATTTT. Its translation is CASSSPQGEGNTIYF.

The rearrangement joins TRBV4-1 to TRBJ1-5, with a weak D call TRBD1 (6 bases). The ends were cut back, 2 bases at V and 8 bases at J, with 13 bases in the middle. The CDR3 has 14 amino acids. Germline V gene lookup returns CDR1 MGHRA and CDR2 YSYEKL. The CDR3 DNA reads TGCGCCAGCAGCCAACAACAGGGTGAAGAGCCCCAGCATTTT. This sequence encodes CASSQQQGEEPQHF.

CDR3 protein: CASSSLKWATYEQYF. CDR3 nucleotides: TGTGCCAGCAGCTCGCTCAAATGGGCCACCTACGAGCAGTACTTC. The rearrangement joins TRBV7-2 to TRBJ2-7, with unresolved D. Germline assignment: CDR1 SGHTA and CDR2 FQGNSA. This CDR3 comprises 15 residues. Trimming left V 4 bases short and J 2 bases short, with 15 bases between.

The chain combines TRBV30 with TRBJ1-4; no clear D. There are 15 residues in the CDR3. V lost 1 base to trimming and J lost 0 bases, with 9 bases between them. The germline gives CDR1 GTSNPN, CDR2 SVGIG (reference sequence). DNA of the CDR3: TGTGCCTGGAGTGGAGGGCTAACAACTAATGAAAAACTGTTTTTT. It specifies CAWSGGLTTNEKLFF.

V usage is TRBV5-1 and J usage is TRBJ1-3, with D possibly matching TRBD1 (6 bases). Trimming took 2 bases from V and 4 from J, leaving 13 bases between them. The CDR3 loop spans 15 amino acids. Germline V lookup: CDR1 SGHRS, CDR2 YFSETQ. As DNA, the CDR3 is TGCGCCAGCAGCTTATTGGGGGCGCAAGGAAACACCATATATTTT. This codes for CASSLLGAQGNTIYF.